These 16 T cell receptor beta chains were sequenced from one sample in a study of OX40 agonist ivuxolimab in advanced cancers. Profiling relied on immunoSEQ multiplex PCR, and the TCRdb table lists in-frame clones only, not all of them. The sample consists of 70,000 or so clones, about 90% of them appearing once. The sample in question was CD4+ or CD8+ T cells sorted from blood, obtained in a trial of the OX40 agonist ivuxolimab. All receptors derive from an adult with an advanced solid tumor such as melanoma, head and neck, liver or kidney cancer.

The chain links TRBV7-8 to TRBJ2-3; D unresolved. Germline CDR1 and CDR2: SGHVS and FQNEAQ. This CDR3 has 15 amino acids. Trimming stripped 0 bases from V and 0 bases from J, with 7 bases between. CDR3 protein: CASSLAERSTDTQYF. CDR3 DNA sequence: TGTGCCAGCAGCTTAGCTGAAAGGAGCACAGATACGCAGTATTTT.

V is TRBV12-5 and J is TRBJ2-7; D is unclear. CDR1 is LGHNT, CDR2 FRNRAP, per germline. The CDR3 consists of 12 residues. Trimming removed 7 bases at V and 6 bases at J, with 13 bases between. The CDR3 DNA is TGTGCTAGTGTGGAGTCCGCGGTCGAGCAGTACTTC. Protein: CASVESAVEQYF.

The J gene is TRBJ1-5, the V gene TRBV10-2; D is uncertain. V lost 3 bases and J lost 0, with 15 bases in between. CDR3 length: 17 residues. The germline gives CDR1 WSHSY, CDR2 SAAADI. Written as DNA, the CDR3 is TGCGCCAGCAGTGAATCGAGTTTGGCAGATAGCAATCAGCCCCAGCATTTT. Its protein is CASSESSLADSNQPQHF.

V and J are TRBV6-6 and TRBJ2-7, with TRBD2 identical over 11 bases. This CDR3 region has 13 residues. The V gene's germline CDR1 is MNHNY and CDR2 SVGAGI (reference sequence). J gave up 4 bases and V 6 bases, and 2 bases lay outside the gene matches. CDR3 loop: CASRLAGGYEQYF. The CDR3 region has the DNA TGTGCCAGCAGGTTAGCGGGAGGGTACGAGCAGTACTTC.

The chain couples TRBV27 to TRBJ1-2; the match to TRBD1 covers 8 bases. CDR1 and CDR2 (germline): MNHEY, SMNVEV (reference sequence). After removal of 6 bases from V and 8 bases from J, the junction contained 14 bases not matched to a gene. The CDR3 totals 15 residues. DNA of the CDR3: TGTGCCAGCAGCTCGGACAGGGCCGGAGGGCAAGGCTACACCTTC. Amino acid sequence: CASSSDRAGGQGYTF.

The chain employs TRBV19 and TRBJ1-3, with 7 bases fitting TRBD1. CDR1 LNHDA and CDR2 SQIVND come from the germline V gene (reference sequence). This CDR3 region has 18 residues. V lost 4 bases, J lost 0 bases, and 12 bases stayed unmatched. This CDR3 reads CASSTPPGQPSSGNTIYF. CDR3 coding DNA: TGTGCCAGTAGTACTCCTCCGGGACAGCCTAGCTCTGGAAACACCATATATTTT.

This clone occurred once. The CDR3 spells CASRLVGESPLHF. CDR3 bases: TGTGCCAGCAGGCTAGTAGGAGAGTCACCCCTCCACTTT. The V gene is TRBV6-5, the J gene TRBJ1-6; D call uncertain. The CDR3 contains 13 residues. Trimming stripped 6 bases from V and 10 bases from J, with 13 bases between. From germline, CDR1 is MNHEY and CDR2 SVGAGI.

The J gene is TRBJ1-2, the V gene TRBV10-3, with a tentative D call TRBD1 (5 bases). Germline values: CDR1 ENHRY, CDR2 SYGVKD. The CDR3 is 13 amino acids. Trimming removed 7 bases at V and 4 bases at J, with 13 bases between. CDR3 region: CAITRDGAYGYTF. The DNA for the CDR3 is TGTGCCATCACCAGGGATGGGGCCTATGGCTACACCTTC.

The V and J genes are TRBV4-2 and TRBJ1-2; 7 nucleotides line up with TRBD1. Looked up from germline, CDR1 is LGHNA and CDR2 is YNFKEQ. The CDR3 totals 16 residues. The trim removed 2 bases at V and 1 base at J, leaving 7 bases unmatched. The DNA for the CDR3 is TGTGCCAGCAGCCAAAGGACAGGCTTCATTAACTATGGCTACACCTTC. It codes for CASSQRTGFINYGYTF.

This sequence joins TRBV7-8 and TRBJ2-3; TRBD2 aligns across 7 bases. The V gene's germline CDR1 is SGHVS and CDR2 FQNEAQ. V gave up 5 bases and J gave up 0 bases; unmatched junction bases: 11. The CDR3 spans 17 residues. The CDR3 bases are TGTGCCAGCAGCAGCTCACTAGCGATTAAAAGCACAGATACGCAGTATTTT. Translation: CASSSSLAIKSTDTQYF.

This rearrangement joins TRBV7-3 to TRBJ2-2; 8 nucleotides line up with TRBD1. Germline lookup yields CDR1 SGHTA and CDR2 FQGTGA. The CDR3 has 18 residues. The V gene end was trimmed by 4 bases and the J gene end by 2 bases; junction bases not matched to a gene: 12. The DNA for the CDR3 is TGTGCCAGCAGCTCCATTACCTCAGGGGGCTCAAACACCGGGGAGCTGTTTTTT. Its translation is CASSSITSGGSNTGELFF.

DNA for the CDR3: TGCGCCAGCAGCTTTTTTCTTGGTACAGGGGCAAGGGACACTGAAGCTTTCTTT. Translation: CASSFFLGTGARDTEAFF. The rearrangement joins TRBV5-1 to TRBJ1-1, with 7 nucleotides matching TRBD1. CDR3 length equals 18 residues. J gave up 3 bases and V 2 bases, and 16 bases lay outside the gene matches. In germline, CDR1 is SGHRS, CDR2 YFSETQ. Full variable domain (rest looked up from reference TRBV5-1 and TRBJ1-1): KAGVTQTPRYLIKTRGQQVTLSCSPISGHRSVSWYQQTPGQGLQFLFEYFSETQRNKGNFPGRFSGRQFSNSRSEMNVSTLELGDSALYLCASSFFLGTGARDTEAFFGQGTRLTVV.

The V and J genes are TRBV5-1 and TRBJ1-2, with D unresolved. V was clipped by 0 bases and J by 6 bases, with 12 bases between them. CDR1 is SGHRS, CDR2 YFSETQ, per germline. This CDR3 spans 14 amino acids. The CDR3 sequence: CASSLVRGRDGYTF. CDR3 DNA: TGCGCCAGCAGCTTGGTACGAGGTAGGGATGGCTACACCTTC.

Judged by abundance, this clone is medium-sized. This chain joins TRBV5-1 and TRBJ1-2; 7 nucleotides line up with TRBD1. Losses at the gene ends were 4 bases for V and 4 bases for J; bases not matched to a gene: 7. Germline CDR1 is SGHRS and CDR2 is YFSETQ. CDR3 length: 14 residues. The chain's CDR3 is CASSRGDSGYGYTF. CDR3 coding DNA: TGCGCCAGCAGCAGGGGGGACAGCGGCTATGGCTACACCTTC.

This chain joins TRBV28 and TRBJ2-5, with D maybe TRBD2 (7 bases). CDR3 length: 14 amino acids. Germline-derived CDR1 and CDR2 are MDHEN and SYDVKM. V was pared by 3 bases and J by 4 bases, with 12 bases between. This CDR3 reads CASSFSGGLETQYF. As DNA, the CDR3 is TGTGCCAGCAGTTTCTCGGGGGGCCTAGAGACCCAGTACTTC.

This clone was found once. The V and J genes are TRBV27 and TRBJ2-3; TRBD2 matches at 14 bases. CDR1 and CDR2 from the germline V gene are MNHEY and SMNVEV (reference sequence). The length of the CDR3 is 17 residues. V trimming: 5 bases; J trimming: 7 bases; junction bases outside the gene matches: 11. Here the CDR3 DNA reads TGTGCCAGCAGTCCGCTCTTGACTAGCGGGGGGGCCTATACGCAGTATTTT. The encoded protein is CASSPLLTSGGAYTQYF.